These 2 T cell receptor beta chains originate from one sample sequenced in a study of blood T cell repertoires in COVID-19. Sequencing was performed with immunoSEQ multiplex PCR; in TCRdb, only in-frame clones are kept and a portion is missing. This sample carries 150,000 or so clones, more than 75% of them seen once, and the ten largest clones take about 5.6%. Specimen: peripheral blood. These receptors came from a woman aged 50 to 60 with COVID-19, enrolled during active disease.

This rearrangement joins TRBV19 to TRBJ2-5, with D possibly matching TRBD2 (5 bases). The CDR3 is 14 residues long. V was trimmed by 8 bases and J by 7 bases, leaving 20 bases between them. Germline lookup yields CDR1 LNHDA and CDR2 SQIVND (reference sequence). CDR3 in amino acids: CASSPSSSGGTQYF. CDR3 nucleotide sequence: TGTGCCAGTTCCCCTAGCTCAAGTGGTGGGACCCAGTACTTC.

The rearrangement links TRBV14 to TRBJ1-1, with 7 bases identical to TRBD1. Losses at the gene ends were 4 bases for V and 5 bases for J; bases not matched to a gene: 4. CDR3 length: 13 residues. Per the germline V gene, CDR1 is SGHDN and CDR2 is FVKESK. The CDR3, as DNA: TGTGCCAGCAGCCCGGGCAGGGGGACTGAAGCTTTCTTT. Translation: CASSPGRGTEAFF. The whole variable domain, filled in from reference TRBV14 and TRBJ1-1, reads EAGVTQFPSHSVIEKGQTVTLRCDPISGHDNLYWYRRVMGKEIKFLLHFVKESKQDESGMPNNRFLAERTGGTYSTLKVQPAELEDSGVYFCASSPGRGTEAFFGQGTRLTVV.